These 13 T cell receptor beta chains originate from one sample sequenced in a study of T cells after somatic rescue of genetic block. The repertoire was sequenced with immunoSEQ multiplex PCR; TCRdb's copy has only in-frame clones and lacks some. Here the sample spans 110,000 or so clones, 90% to 95% being singletons. The specimen sequenced was peripheral blood mononuclear cells (PBMCs). Every receptor here comes from a woman aged 18-30 years.

This clone was counted a single time. This chain uses TRBV2 with TRBJ1-2; the match to TRBD1 covers 7 bases. This CDR3 spans 17 amino acids. CDR1 and CDR2 (germline): SNHLY, FYNNEI. Trimming at V came to 7 bases and at J to 8 bases, leaving 22 bases not matched to a gene. In DNA form, the CDR3 reads TGTGCCAGCACCGACGTCGGACAGGCGGCTAGGATGATAGGCTACACCTTC. Amino acids: CASTDVGQAARMIGYTF.

The rearrangement uses TRBV6-4 and TRBJ2-3, with D possibly being TRBD2 (6 bases). V was cut by 7 bases and J by 1 base, with 6 bases left in between. The CDR3 covers 12 residues. From germline, CDR1 is MRHNA and CDR2 SNTAGT. The CDR3 DNA reads TGTGCCAGCACTAGCGGCACAGATACGCAGTATTTT. Translation gives CASTSGTDTQYF.

V usage is TRBV19 and J usage is TRBJ1-5; TRBD1 is a possible D gene (6 bases). Germline V CDR1 and CDR2: LNHDA, SQIVND (reference sequence). The CDR3 spans 14 residues. Trimming shortened V by 7 bases and J by 5 bases, and 15 bases separated the two germline ends. The chain's CDR3 is CASKGRGEYQPQHF. In DNA form, the CDR3 reads TGTGCCAGTAAGGGCAGGGGTGAGTATCAGCCCCAGCATTTT.

J is TRBJ1-2 and V is TRBV2; D is undetermined. The CDR3 extends over 13 amino acids. The V gene's germline CDR1 is SNHLY and CDR2 FYNNEI. The ends were cut back, 6 bases at V and 4 bases at J, with 12 bases in the middle. CDR3 DNA sequence: TGTGCCAGCAGAGAACAGATTTTCTATGGCTACACCTTC. Translated, it gives CASREQIFYGYTF.

The J gene is TRBJ2-1, the V gene TRBV7-6; D might be TRBD1 or TRBD2, each matching 5 bases. Trimming took off 0 bases at V and 6 bases at J, with 9 bases between the two ends. Germline-derived CDR1 and CDR2 are SGHVS and FNYEAQ. This CDR3 has 14 residues. CDR3 DNA sequence: TGTGCCAGCAGCTTAGCGGGGACCAGCAATGAGCAGTTCTTC. Encoded protein: CASSLAGTSNEQFF.

The rearrangement links TRBV11-2 to TRBJ2-3; no reliable D call. CDR1 is SGHAT and CDR2 is FQNNGV in the germline V gene. The CDR3 spans 15 residues. The V and J ends lost 2 bases and 0 bases respectively, with 9 bases between them. The CDR3 DNA follows: TGTGCCAGCAGCTTACAGAGCTCTAGCACAGATACGCAGTATTTT. This sequence encodes CASSLQSSSTDTQYF. Supplemented by reference TRBV11-2 and TRBJ2-3, the full variable domain reads EAGVAQSPRYKIIEKRQSVAFWCNPISGHATLYWYQQILGQGPKLLIQFQNNGVVDDSQLPKDRFSAERLKGVDSTLKIQPAKLEDSAVYLCASSLQSSSTDTQYFGPGTRLTVL.

The chain recombines TRBV11-3 with TRBJ2-1, with 8 bases lining up with TRBD2. J was trimmed by 6 bases and V by 0 bases; bases with no gene match: 4. The CDR3 has 15 amino acids. Germline V gene lookup returns CDR1 SGHNT and CDR2 YENEEA. CDR3 nucleotides: TGTGCCAGCAGCTTAGAGATAGCGGGGCCCAATGAGCAGTTCTTC. It yields the protein CASSLEIAGPNEQFF.

The V gene is TRBV2, the J gene TRBJ1-5, with D unresolved. The germline CDR1 and CDR2 sequences are SNHLY and FYNNEI. The CDR3 is 11 amino acids. Trimming shortened V by 4 bases and J by 11 bases, and 9 bases separated the two germline ends. This CDR3 reads CASSASLTQHF. The CDR3 region has the DNA TGTGCCAGCAGTGCCTCCCTAACCCAGCATTTT.

A single count supports this clone. The chain's CDR3 is CASNLGGGAYEQYF. The CDR3 DNA sequence: TGTGCCAGCAATTTAGGCGGGGGGGCCTACGAGCAGTACTTC. The rearrangement links TRBV7-2 to TRBJ2-7; 9 nucleotides agree with TRBD2. Germline CDR1 and CDR2: SGHTA and FQGNSA. V was clipped by 7 bases and J by 2 bases; unmatched bases: 6. The CDR3 runs to 14 residues.

The CDR3 DNA reads TGTGCCAGCACCACCTCTACTAGCGGTACGGGGCAGTACTTC. Protein: CASTTSTSGTGQYF. The chain combines TRBV6-1 with TRBJ2-7, with 8 positions matching TRBD2. CDR3 length: 14 amino acids. The germline V gene encodes CDR1 MNHNS and CDR2 SASEGT. V lost 7 bases, J lost 9 bases, and 14 bases stayed unmatched.

The V and J genes are TRBV7-9 and TRBJ2-7; no definite D call. The CDR3 extends over 12 amino acids. The germline V gene encodes CDR1 SEHNR and CDR2 FQNEAQ (reference sequence). V lost 1 base and J lost 6, with 7 bases in between. This CDR3 reads CASSLGVGEQYF. As DNA, the CDR3 is TGTGCCAGCAGCTTAGGGGTGGGCGAGCAGTACTTC.

The chain uses TRBV9 and TRBJ1-1, with no clear D. CDR1 and CDR2 from the germline V gene are SGDLS and YYNGEE. This CDR3 contains 14 residues. Trimming took 4 bases from V and 1 from J, leaving 11 bases between them. The CDR3 is CASSPGRQNTEAFF. CDR3 sequence (DNA): TGTGCCAGCAGCCCCGGACGGCAGAACACTGAAGCTTTCTTT.

This chain links TRBV7-2 with TRBJ2-5; D might be TRBD1 (5 bases). V was clipped by 5 bases and J by 2 bases, with 9 bases between them. Looked up from germline, CDR1 is SGHTA and CDR2 is FQGNSA. The CDR3 contains 13 residues. Here the CDR3 DNA reads TGTGCCAGCAGCCGCGACAGACAAGAGACCCAGTACTTC. Protein product: CASSRDRQETQYF.